The rows below give T cell receptor beta chains drawn from one sample of a study of graft-versus-host responses after intestinal transplantation. Antigens of these TCRs are unknown. Sequencing used immunoSEQ multiplex PCR; TCRdb keeps in-frame clones, though not all of them. The data contain approximately 68,000 clones, roughly 90% of them seen just once; the ten biggest clones take up around 4%. The sample here was unstimulated CD8+ T cells sorted from spleen or lymph node cells, taken before transplant. The receptors stem from a human donor who was the organ donor for an intestinal transplant. The CDR3 runs from the conserved cysteine through the conserved F or W. Fields, in order: D gene, J gene, V gene, clone size, CDR3 DNA, CDR3 protein. The D gene is left open where the match is weak. The size entry is marked missing in some rows and otherwise reads once, few, many or a size class.

d_call: -; j_call: TRBJ2-1; v_call: TRBV4-1; clone_size: -; cdr3_nt: TGCGCCAGCAGCCCGTCCCCCAGGGCGATCAATGAGCAGTTCTTC; cdr3_aa: CASSPSPRAINEQFF
d_call: -; j_call: TRBJ1-1; v_call: TRBV6-5; clone_size: once; cdr3_nt: TGTGCCAGCAGTTACTCGCGGGGGGACACTGAAGCTTTCTTT; cdr3_aa: CASSYSRGDTEAFF
d_call: TRBD1; j_call: TRBJ2-5; v_call: TRBV9; clone_size: -; cdr3_nt: TGTGCCAGCAGCGTGGACAGGGGTAATGCGGAGACCCAGTACTTC; cdr3_aa: CASSVDRGNAETQYF
d_call: -; j_call: TRBJ1-1; v_call: TRBV6-5; clone_size: -; cdr3_nt: TGTGCCAGCAGCCTGAGAGGGAACACTGAAGCTTTCTTT; cdr3_aa: CASSLRGNTEAFF
d_call: TRBD1; j_call: TRBJ1-1; v_call: TRBV28; clone_size: once; cdr3_nt: TGTGCCTCGACCCCAGAGACAGGGCGGAACACTGAAGCTTTCTTT; cdr3_aa: CASTPETGRNTEAFF
d_call: -; j_call: TRBJ1-1; v_call: TRBV30; clone_size: -; cdr3_nt: TGTGCCTGGGAGGGCACTGAAGCTTTCTTT; cdr3_aa: CAWEGTEAFF
d_call: -; j_call: TRBJ1-5; v_call: TRBV6-1; clone_size: -; cdr3_nt: TGTGCCAGCTCAGGGATTGTTAATCAGCCCCAGCATTTT; cdr3_aa: CASSGIVNQPQHF
d_call: TRBD2; j_call: TRBJ2-5; v_call: TRBV28; clone_size: -; cdr3_nt: TGTGCCAGCAGTCCCGACAGAGCCAAGCGGGGTGACCAAGAGACCCAGTACTTC; cdr3_aa: CASSPDRAKRGDQETQYF
d_call: TRBD1; j_call: TRBJ2-2; v_call: TRBV2; clone_size: -; cdr3_nt: TGTGCCAGCAATCCCGGGACAGGGGGCATCGGGGAGCTGTTTTTT; cdr3_aa: CASNPGTGGIGELFF
d_call: -; j_call: TRBJ1-2; v_call: TRBV13; clone_size: once; cdr3_nt: TGTGCCAGCAGCCATCAGGGCTCCTCGGGTTATGGCTACACCTTC; cdr3_aa: CASSHQGSSGYGYTF
d_call: TRBD1; j_call: TRBJ1-2; v_call: TRBV5-6; clone_size: -; cdr3_nt: TGTGCCAGCAGCTTGGGGACAGGGAATAGGCACTATGGCTACACCTTC; cdr3_aa: CASSLGTGNRHYGYTF
d_call: -; j_call: TRBJ2-5; v_call: TRBV28; clone_size: -; cdr3_nt: TGTGCCAGCAGTTTATCCCCTAGAGGAGAGACCCAGTACTTC; cdr3_aa: CASSLSPRGETQYF
d_call: -; j_call: TRBJ2-5; v_call: TRBV6-1; clone_size: -; cdr3_nt: TGTGCCAGCGGGTTGACAGAGCAAGAGACCCAGTACTTC; cdr3_aa: CASGLTEQETQYF
d_call: TRBD1; j_call: TRBJ1-2; v_call: TRBV6-5; clone_size: -; cdr3_nt: TGTGCCAGCAGTTACTCTACAGGGGGATATGGCTACACCTTC; cdr3_aa: CASSYSTGGYGYTF
d_call: TRBD2; j_call: TRBJ2-5; v_call: TRBV10-1; clone_size: -; cdr3_nt: TGCGCCAGCAGTGAGCCCCCGAGGATGGCGGGGGGCCAAGAGACCCAGTACTTC; cdr3_aa: CASSEPPRMAGGQETQYF
d_call: TRBD1; j_call: TRBJ1-2; v_call: TRBV10-2; clone_size: -; cdr3_nt: TGCGCCAGCAGTTCGAGGGGGCGTCTGGACTATGGCTACACCTTC; cdr3_aa: CASSSRGRLDYGYTF
d_call: -; j_call: TRBJ1-4; v_call: TRBV7-9; clone_size: -; cdr3_nt: TGTGCCAGCAGCTTAAACTCCGGCCCCGGGGAAAAACTGTTTTTT; cdr3_aa: CASSLNSGPGEKLFF
d_call: TRBD1; j_call: TRBJ2-1; v_call: TRBV7-8; clone_size: -; cdr3_nt: TGTGCCAGCAGCTTAGTTCGGACAGGGGGCGCCTCCCGACCCTACAATGAGCAGTTCTTC; cdr3_aa: CASSLVRTGGASRPYNEQFF
d_call: TRBD1; j_call: TRBJ2-5; v_call: TRBV9; clone_size: -; cdr3_nt: TGTGCCAGCAGCGTAGGTGGGGGGACAGGGACCCAGTACTTC; cdr3_aa: CASSVGGGTGTQYF
d_call: TRBD1; j_call: TRBJ1-6; v_call: TRBV18; clone_size: -; cdr3_nt: TGTGCCAGCTCACCACCGAGTGGGGGACAGGGGGCGCCGGCCCTCCACTTT; cdr3_aa: CASSPPSGGQGAPALHF
d_call: TRBD1; j_call: TRBJ1-1; v_call: TRBV10-3; clone_size: -; cdr3_nt: TGTGCCATCACCGGGGACAGGGCTTTGATTAGCACTGAAGCTTTCTTT; cdr3_aa: CAITGDRALISTEAFF
d_call: TRBD2; j_call: TRBJ2-3; v_call: TRBV5-4; clone_size: -; cdr3_nt: TGTGCCAGCAGCTCGTCTAGCGGGGGAGAAGATACGCAGTATTTT; cdr3_aa: CASSSSSGGEDTQYF
d_call: TRBD2; j_call: TRBJ2-1; v_call: TRBV6-1; clone_size: -; cdr3_nt: TGTGCCAGCAGTGACGGGACTAGCGGGGGGGCCTACAATGAGCAGTTCTTC; cdr3_aa: CASSDGTSGGAYNEQFF
d_call: -; j_call: TRBJ2-2; v_call: TRBV7-3; clone_size: -; cdr3_nt: TGTGCCAGCGGGCCAAACGGCGGGGAGCTGTTTTTT; cdr3_aa: CASGPNGGELFF
d_call: TRBD1; j_call: TRBJ1-3; v_call: TRBV28; clone_size: -; cdr3_nt: TGTGCCAGCAACAGGGGGACCCACTCTGGAAACACCATATATTTT; cdr3_aa: CASNRGTHSGNTIYF
d_call: TRBD1; j_call: TRBJ2-1; v_call: TRBV6-8; clone_size: -; cdr3_nt: TGTGCCAGCATTCACGGGACAGGGGGTGTAGATGAGCAGTTCTTC; cdr3_aa: CASIHGTGGVDEQFF
d_call: -; j_call: TRBJ2-1; v_call: TRBV27; clone_size: -; cdr3_nt: TGTGCCAGCAGTTTTATCGCGGGGCGGTACAATGAGCAGTTCTTC; cdr3_aa: CASSFIAGRYNEQFF
d_call: TRBD1; j_call: TRBJ1-2; v_call: TRBV7-8; clone_size: -; cdr3_nt: TGTGCCAGCAGCTACGACGGGACAGTGTTTAACTATGGCTACACCTTC; cdr3_aa: CASSYDGTVFNYGYTF
d_call: -; j_call: TRBJ2-3; v_call: TRBV6-1; clone_size: -; cdr3_nt: TGTGCCAGCAGTGGAACAGGAGACACAGATACGCAGTATTTT; cdr3_aa: CASSGTGDTDTQYF
d_call: -; j_call: TRBJ1-1; v_call: TRBV4-3; clone_size: -; cdr3_nt: TGCGCCAGCAGCCAAGACAGGGAAGCTTTCTTT; cdr3_aa: CASSQDREAFF
d_call: -; j_call: TRBJ2-1; v_call: TRBV6-5; clone_size: once; cdr3_nt: TGTGCCAGCACCAGCTACAATGAGCAGTTCTTC; cdr3_aa: CASTSYNEQFF
d_call: TRBD1; j_call: TRBJ1-4; v_call: TRBV19; clone_size: -; cdr3_nt: TGTGCCAGTAGAGTGTTGGACAGGGGTGAAAAACTGTTTTTT; cdr3_aa: CASRVLDRGEKLFF
d_call: -; j_call: TRBJ2-2; v_call: TRBV28; clone_size: -; cdr3_nt: TGTGCCAGCAGTCCCCTTGGGGGGCGGGGGACCGGGGAGCTGTTTTTT; cdr3_aa: CASSPLGGRGTGELFF
d_call: -; j_call: TRBJ1-2; v_call: TRBV20-1; clone_size: -; cdr3_nt: TGCAGTGCCGGGGGGCAGTATGGCTACACCTTC; cdr3_aa: CSAGGQYGYTF
d_call: TRBD1; j_call: TRBJ2-3; v_call: TRBV5-1; clone_size: -; cdr3_nt: TGCGCCAGCAGGGGTCGGACAGGGCACCTCTGGCGGTATTTT; cdr3_aa: CASRGRTGHLWRYF
d_call: -; j_call: TRBJ1-2; v_call: TRBV10-3; clone_size: -; cdr3_nt: TGTGCCATCAGTGAGGGGCCCTCCTACCGTAGGGGCTACACCTTC; cdr3_aa: CAISEGPSYRRGYTF
d_call: -; j_call: TRBJ2-3; v_call: TRBV29-1; clone_size: -; cdr3_nt: TGCAGCGTTGATTTCGCAGGTACACCGGATACGCAGTATTTT; cdr3_aa: CSVDFAGTPDTQYF
d_call: -; j_call: TRBJ2-1; v_call: TRBV5-6; clone_size: -; cdr3_nt: TGTGCCAGCAGCTTCGAGAATTACAATGAGCAGTTCTTC; cdr3_aa: CASSFENYNEQFF
d_call: TRBD1; j_call: TRBJ1-5; v_call: TRBV6-5; clone_size: -; cdr3_nt: TGTGCCAGCAGTTACTCAGGGGGCTCCAATCAGCCCCAGCATTTT; cdr3_aa: CASSYSGGSNQPQHF
d_call: -; j_call: TRBJ1-2; v_call: TRBV30; clone_size: -; cdr3_nt: TGTGCCTGGAGTGATGGGTCAGGCTATGGCTACACCTTC; cdr3_aa: CAWSDGSGYGYTF
d_call: TRBD1; j_call: TRBJ2-3; v_call: TRBV2; clone_size: -; cdr3_nt: TGTGCCAGCAGTGGGCCAGGGGGCAGCACAGATACGCAGTATTTT; cdr3_aa: CASSGPGGSTDTQYF
d_call: -; j_call: TRBJ2-4; v_call: TRBV9; clone_size: -; cdr3_nt: TGTGCCAGCAGCGACAGGGAAAACATTCAGTACTTC; cdr3_aa: CASSDRENIQYF
d_call: TRBD1; j_call: TRBJ2-1; v_call: TRBV4-3; clone_size: -; cdr3_nt: TGCGCCAGCAGCCAAGACTCGCGGACAGGCTCTAATGAGCAGTTCTTC; cdr3_aa: CASSQDSRTGSNEQFF
d_call: TRBD1; j_call: TRBJ2-2; v_call: TRBV6-6; clone_size: once; cdr3_nt: TGTGCCAGCAGAACGGGACAGGGGGCGAACACCGGGGAGCTGTTTTTT; cdr3_aa: CASRTGQGANTGELFF
d_call: -; j_call: TRBJ1-2; v_call: TRBV5-3; clone_size: -; cdr3_nt: TGTGCCAGAAGCTTCAGGCCGGGACATCCCTGTGGTGGCTACACCTTC; cdr3_aa: CARSFRPGHPCGGYTF